These 21 T cell receptor beta chains were all obtained from the same sample, sequenced in a study of T cells in Graves' hyperthyroidism and ophthalmopathy. The source material, RNA transcripts, was used to amplify TCR beta CDR3 regions. During a first-round RT-PCR of the TCR CDR3, the HTBI primer set was used. TCRdb processed the multiplex PCR reads anew with MiXCR; each CDR3 protein has one entry. The sample includes 650,000 to 800,000 distinct CDR3 sequences, about 45% of them seen just once. The sample comprised peripheral blood or thyroid tissue (not recorded which). Source of these receptors: an adult man with Graves' disease, either hyperthyroidism or ophthalmopathy (not recorded which).

A few counts support this clonotype. J is TRBJ2-5 and V is TRBV24-1; TRBD2 is a possible D gene (6 bases). CDR3 size: 13 residues. Germline CDR1 is KGHDR and CDR2 is SFDVKD. Trimming took off 5 bases at V and 3 bases at J, with 9 bases between the two ends. The CDR3 reads CATSGVAEETQYF. Written as DNA, the CDR3 is TGTGCCACCAGTGGGGTAGCGGAAGAGACCCAGTACTTC.

The V call is TRBV7-9, the J call TRBJ2-6, with D hard to call. CDR3 size: 14 residues. Trimming stripped 3 bases from V and 8 bases from J, with 11 bases between. Germline V CDR1 and CDR2: SEHNR, FQNEAQ (reference sequence). CDR3 sequence: CASSLWGTPNVLTF. CDR3 coding DNA: TGTGCCAGCAGCTTGTGGGGAACCCCCAACGTCCTGACTTTC.

This clonotype was counted many times. This chain connects TRBV7-9 to TRBJ1-5, with D uncertain. CDR3 length: 12 residues. Germline CDR1 is SEHNR and CDR2 is FQNEAQ (reference sequence). The V end lost 2 bases, the J end lost 7 bases, and 6 bases lay between the germline ends. CDR3 sequence reads: CASSLHGQPQHF. CDR3 coding DNA: TGTGCCAGCAGCTTACACGGGCAGCCCCAGCATTTT.

The rearrangement joins TRBV7-9 to TRBJ1-4, with a tentative D call TRBD1 (6 bases). Trimming took 3 bases from V and 5 from J, leaving 13 bases between them. Germline loops: CDR1 SEHNR, CDR2 FQNEAQ (reference sequence). There are 15 residues in the CDR3. CDR3 loop: CASSFATGVNEKLFF. CDR3 coding DNA: TGTGCCAGCAGCTTCGCGACAGGAGTCAATGAAAAACTGTTTTTT.

The chain joins TRBV10-3 to TRBJ1-2; the match to TRBD1 covers 7 bases. Looked up from germline, CDR1 is ENHRY and CDR2 is SYGVKD. The trim removed 2 bases at V and 6 bases at J, leaving 3 bases unmatched. This CDR3 is 13 amino acids long. The CDR3 DNA follows: TGTGCCATCAGTGAGGGAACAGGGGATGGCTACACCTTC. Protein product: CAISEGTGDGYTF.

Turning to this clonotype: A read error is possible here, since a much larger clone lies one base away. J is TRBJ1-1 and V is TRBV13, with no clear D. Germline V gene data show CDR1 as PRHDT and CDR2 as FYEKMQ (reference sequence). V dropped 5 bases and J dropped 0 bases, with 10 bases sitting between them. This CDR3 spans 14 amino acids. The CDR3 is CASSPRALNTEAFF. CDR3 DNA: TGTGCCAGCAGCCCCCGGGCCCTGAACACTGAAGCTTTCTTT.

The V and J genes are TRBV2 and TRBJ2-2, with D tentatively TRBD1 (6 bases). Germline CDR1 and CDR2: SNHLY and FYNNEI. Trimming removed 11 bases from V and 1 base from J, with 14 bases in between. This CDR3 has 14 residues. The DNA for the CDR3 is TGTGCCGACAGGCTTTGGAAGAACACCGGGGAGCTGTTTTTT. Its translation is CADRLWKNTGELFF.

A word on this clonotype: The junction and the germline gene differ at one end; a read error may be behind it. The chain links TRBV9 to TRBJ1-1; no definite D call. This CDR3 is 17 amino acids long. Germline V gene lookup returns CDR1 SGDLS and CDR2 YYNGEE. Written as DNA, the CDR3 is TGCGCCAGCAGCTTGGCCATAAAGGTTCACAAGAACACTGAAGCTTTCTTT. The encoded protein is CASSLAIKVHKNTEAFF.

To note about this clonotype: Its ends do not fully match the called genes, so a read error is possible. V usage is TRBV6-5 and J usage is TRBJ2-2, with D tentatively TRBD1 (6 bases). The CDR3 loop spans 14 amino acids. The germline gives CDR1 MNHEY, CDR2 SVGAGI. DNA for the CDR3: TGTGCCAGCATTTACGACAGGAGCACCGGGGAGCTGTTTTTT. Its protein product is CASIYDRSTGELFF.

The gene calls are TRBV15 and TRBJ1-4; a weak D match, TRBD1 (6 bases). Looked up from germline, CDR1 is LNHNV and CDR2 is YYDKDF (reference sequence). This CDR3 region has 13 residues. Trimming stripped 0 bases from V and 15 bases from J, with 14 bases between. CDR3 region: CATSRERGQVMFF. DNA for the CDR3: TGTGCCACCAGCAGAGAAAGGGGACAAGTAATGTTTTTT.

V usage is TRBV6-1 and J usage is TRBJ1-6; D ambiguous. V shed 11 bases and J shed 7 bases, with 18 bases lying between them. The CDR3 spans 14 residues. CDR1 MNHNS and CDR2 SASEGT come from the germline V gene. The CDR3 region is CAGRPEIGNSPLHF. The CDR3 DNA reads as TGTGCCGGCCGACCGGAAATCGGCAATTCACCCCTCCACTTT.

This clonotype was seen only a few times. This chain connects TRBV20-1 to TRBJ1-1, with TRBD1 as a possible D gene (5 bases). CDR1 DFQATT and CDR2 SNEGSKA come from the germline V gene (reference sequence). CDR3 length: 13 residues. V lost 2 bases, J lost 1 base, and 8 bases lay in between. The CDR3 loop reads CSARTQGNTEAFF. CDR3 nucleotides: TGCAGTGCTAGAACGCAGGGGAACACTGAAGCTTTCTTT.

V and J are TRBV29-1 and TRBJ2-7; D might be TRBD1 (5 bases). Germline CDR1 is SQVTM and CDR2 is ANQGSEA. The CDR3 extends over 15 amino acids. With 1 base removed from V and 4 bases from J, the gap between germline ends came to 17 bases. Written as DNA, the CDR3 is TGCAGCGTTGAAGTGCGGTCCAGGGTAAGGTACGAGCAGTACTTC. Its translation is CSVEVRSRVRYEQYF.

Remarks on this clonotype: Relative to the germline gene, one junction end is altered; a read error may explain this. Written as DNA, the CDR3 is TGTGCCAGCAGTATCCGGGACAGGGCTATAAACACTGAAGCTTTCTTT. Protein: CASSIRDRAINTEAFF. This chain joins TRBV19 and TRBJ1-1, with 9 bases aligning to TRBD1. CDR3 length equals 16 residues. In germline, CDR1 is LNHDA, CDR2 SQIVND (reference sequence).

This clonotype was detected many times. Written as DNA, the CDR3 is TGTGCCAGCAGTGAATCCGGACAGGAGTACGAGCAGTACTTC. It encodes CASSESGQEYEQYF. The chain employs TRBV25-1 and TRBJ2-7, with 7 nucleotides matching TRBD1. With V trimmed by 1 base and J by 4 bases, 4 bases remained unmatched. This CDR3 is built from 14 residues. Per germline, CDR1 MGHDK and CDR2 SYGVNS.

The sample holds a few counts of this clonotype. V is TRBV9 and J is TRBJ1-1; D is perhaps TRBD1 (6 bases). The V gene lost 5 bases and the J gene lost 4 bases, with 18 bases spanning the gap. The germline V gene has CDR1 SGDLS and CDR2 YYNGEE. CDR3 size: 15 residues. The CDR3 nucleotides read TGTGCCAGCAGTTTAGGGGCAGGGGCAGCCACTGAAGCTTTCTTT. Its protein product is CASSLGAGAATEAFF.

V is TRBV10-3 and J is TRBJ1-2, with 7 bases matching TRBD1. J was trimmed by 5 bases and V by 10 bases; bases with no gene match: 16. The germline V gene encodes CDR1 ENHRY and CDR2 SYGVKD. The CDR3 covers 15 residues. Here the CDR3 DNA reads TGTGCCAGCAGCCCCGTACCGGGACAGACATATGGCTACACCTTC. Its protein product is CASSPVPGQTYGYTF.

This clonotype has more than one count but fewer than ten. The V and J genes are TRBV7-9 and TRBJ2-2, with TRBD1 identical over 7 bases. The V and J ends lost 5 bases and 0 bases, in that order; junction bases with no gene match: 9. This CDR3 is 17 amino acids long. Germline V gene sequence: CDR1 SEHNR, CDR2 FQNEAQ (reference sequence). DNA for the CDR3: TGTGCCAGCAGCCGACAGGGCAACAACGCGAACACCGGGGAGCTGTTTTTT. Amino acids: CASSRQGNNANTGELFF.

V usage is TRBV29-1 and J usage is TRBJ1-1, with a weak D call TRBD1 (5 bases). V lost 1 base to trimming and J lost 14 bases, with 14 bases between them. Germline CDR1 reads SQVTM; CDR2 reads ANQGSEA. This CDR3 comprises 11 residues. CDR3 amino acids: CSVEGQGISFF. The CDR3 nucleotides read TGCAGCGTTGAAGGGCAGGGTATTTCCTTCTTT.

This clonotype was seen a handful of times. V is TRBV6-5 and J is TRBJ2-7; no firm D call. V lost 2 bases, J lost 6 bases, and 8 bases lay in between. Germline lookup yields CDR1 MNHEY and CDR2 SVGAGI. The CDR3 extends over 12 amino acids. This chain's CDR3 is CASSYGVREQYF. DNA for the CDR3: TGTGCCAGCAGTTACGGGGTTCGCGAGCAGTACTTC.

The J gene is TRBJ2-7, the V gene TRBV7-2; 8 bases are a match to TRBD2. V lost 6 bases to trimming and J lost 3 bases; unmatched junction nucleotides: 13. The CDR3 runs 16 residues. Per the germline V gene, CDR1 is SGHTA and CDR2 is FQGNSA. The CDR3 protein is CASSERGSSGGYEQYF. CDR3 DNA: TGTGCCAGCAGTGAACGGGGTTCAAGCGGGGGCTACGAGCAGTACTTC.